These 7 T cell receptor beta chains originate from one sample sequenced in a study of CD8 T cells in Susac syndrome. The authors reverse transcribed about 0.45 to 1 ug RNA with random hexamers. TCRdb re-derived calls from the immunoSEQ multiplex PCR reads in MiXCR, one entry per CDR3 protein. The table lists about 300,000 distinct CDR3 sequences, roughly 85% of them singletons. Specimen: CD8+ T cells from PBMCs. These receptors were collected from a human donor with multiple sclerosis.

The J gene is TRBJ2-7, the V gene TRBV12-3 or TRBV12-4; D uncertain. Trimming pared 5 bases from V and 5 bases from J, leaving 19 bases between. The CDR3 runs 15 residues. The CDR3 region is CASSPRLWLPNEQYF. The CDR3 nucleotides are TGTGCCAGCAGTCCTCGGCTGTGGCTGCCCAACGAGCAGTACTTC.

The V and J genes are TRBV2 and TRBJ1-5, with D perhaps TRBD1 (5 bases). This CDR3 has 19 residues. Germline loops: CDR1 SNHLY, CDR2 FYNNEI. Trimming cost V 3 bases and J 4 bases, with 25 bases left between them. The CDR3 region has the DNA TGTGCCAGCAGTGACCCACGGGACCCAGATGTAATTTCTAATCAGCCCCAGCATTTT. This translates into CASSDPRDPDVISNQPQHF.

The CDR3 nucleotides read TGTGCCAGCAGTTACTCAGCCCAATCGGGCGAGCAGTACTTC. It translates to CASSYSAQSGEQYF. The rearrangement uses TRBV6-5 and TRBJ2-7; D gene ambiguous. This CDR3 has 14 residues. Germline CDR1 MNHEY, CDR2 SVGAGI. V shed 0 bases and J shed 6 bases, with 12 bases lying between them.

The J gene is TRBJ1-2, the V gene TRBV20-1; perhaps TRBD1 as D (5 bases). In germline, CDR1 is DFQATT, CDR2 SNEGSKA (reference sequence). V was shortened by 2 bases and J by 0 bases, with 13 bases between the two germline ends. CDR3 length equals 15 residues. This CDR3 is CSARWQGFPNYGYTF. CDR3 coding DNA: TGCAGTGCTAGATGGCAGGGCTTCCCTAACTATGGCTACACCTTC.

The CDR3 region has the DNA TGTGCCAGCAGTCTCTTCAAAGGGAGGGGGCCGAACACCGGGGAGCTGTTTTTT. Encoded protein: CASSLFKGRGPNTGELFF. This chain links TRBV3-1 with TRBJ2-2, with D perhaps given as TRBD1 or TRBD2 (7 bases each). Germline V gives CDR1 LGHDT, CDR2 YNNKEL (reference sequence). This CDR3 comprises 18 residues. Trimming took 6 bases from V and 0 from J, leaving 20 bases between them.

The rearrangement links TRBV29-1 to TRBJ2-3, with 8 bases fitting TRBD2. CDR3 size: 15 residues. The germline V gene has CDR1 SQVTM and CDR2 ANQGSEA. Unmatched junction bases numbered 11, after V lost 5 bases and J lost 4 bases. The CDR3 here is CSVTRGLDSADTQYF. The CDR3 DNA sequence: TGCAGCGTTACTAGGGGACTAGATTCTGCAGATACGCAGTATTTT.

The chain carries TRBV5-1 and TRBJ2-3; 8 nucleotides match TRBD2. J gave up 1 base and V 4 bases, and 5 bases lay outside the gene matches. Germline loops: CDR1 SGHRS, CDR2 YFSETQ. CDR3 size: 15 residues. CDR3 sequence (DNA): TGCGCCAGCAGCGGAATGACTAGCGGCACAGATACGCAGTATTTT. This encodes CASSGMTSGTDTQYF. The full variable domain, rest sourced from reference TRBV5-1 and TRBJ2-3, is KAGVTQTPRYLIKTRGQQVTLSCSPISGHRSVSWYQQTPGQGLQFLFEYFSETQRNKGNFPGRFSGRQFSNSRSEMNVSTLELGDSALYLCASSGMTSGTDTQYFGPGTRLTVL.